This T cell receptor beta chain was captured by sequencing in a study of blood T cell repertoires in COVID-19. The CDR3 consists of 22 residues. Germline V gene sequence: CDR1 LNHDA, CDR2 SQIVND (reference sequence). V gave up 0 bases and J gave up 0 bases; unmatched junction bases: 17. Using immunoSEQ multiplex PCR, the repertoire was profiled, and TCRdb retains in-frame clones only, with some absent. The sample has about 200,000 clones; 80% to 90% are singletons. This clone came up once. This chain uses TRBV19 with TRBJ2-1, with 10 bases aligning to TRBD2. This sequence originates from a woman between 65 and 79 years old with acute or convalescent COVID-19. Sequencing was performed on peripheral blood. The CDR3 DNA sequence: TGTGCCAGTAGTATAGAGGCTAGCGGGAGTGTTTATGGTGGTGGCTCCTACAATGAGCAGTTCTTC. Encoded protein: CASSIEASGSVYGGGSYNEQFF.